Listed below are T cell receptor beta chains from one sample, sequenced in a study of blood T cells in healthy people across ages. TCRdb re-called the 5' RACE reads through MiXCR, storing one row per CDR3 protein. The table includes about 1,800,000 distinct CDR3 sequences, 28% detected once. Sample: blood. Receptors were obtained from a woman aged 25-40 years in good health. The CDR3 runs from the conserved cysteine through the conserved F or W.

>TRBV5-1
CASSLAFTSGKETQYF
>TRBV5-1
CASSEEDAEQFF
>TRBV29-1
CSVEASHGARETQYF
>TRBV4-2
CASSQGLKRGYGYTF
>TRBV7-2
CASSSQGTSRTYNEQFF
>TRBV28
CASSPTGGGTEAFF
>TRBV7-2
CASSLDRDIQYF
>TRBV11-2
CASSLGGSQFYGYTF
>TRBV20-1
CSARSYIQYF
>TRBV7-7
CASSLNEETDTQYF
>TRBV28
CASRVPGQGSYEQYF
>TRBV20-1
CSASRISSSYNEQFF
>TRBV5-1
CASNLAASGPKEQYF
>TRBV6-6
CAGRDSMNTEAFF
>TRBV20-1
CSAMHGGRVSYNEQYF
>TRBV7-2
CASSLDRGVNGQFF
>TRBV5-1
CSSSKTSSEQYF
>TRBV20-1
CSARVLTGGRNSPLHF
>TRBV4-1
CASKHRGETQYF
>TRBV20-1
CSASTGTQYF
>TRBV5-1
CASSALTGSSGANVLTF
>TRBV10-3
CAISESLAGGLPFYEQYF
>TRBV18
CARRRTDNQPQHF
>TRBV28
CASTSGGVASSYEQFF
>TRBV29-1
CSVIKETQYF
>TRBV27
CASSTGTGASYEQYF
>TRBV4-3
CASSQTAGSLYGYTF
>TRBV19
CASSRESGTGGAHQPQHF
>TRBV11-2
CASSSRGTGIIQETQYF
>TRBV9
CASSPQQGVVTEAFF
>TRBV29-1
CSAESGAGHTF
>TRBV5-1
CASSLGQKANEQFF